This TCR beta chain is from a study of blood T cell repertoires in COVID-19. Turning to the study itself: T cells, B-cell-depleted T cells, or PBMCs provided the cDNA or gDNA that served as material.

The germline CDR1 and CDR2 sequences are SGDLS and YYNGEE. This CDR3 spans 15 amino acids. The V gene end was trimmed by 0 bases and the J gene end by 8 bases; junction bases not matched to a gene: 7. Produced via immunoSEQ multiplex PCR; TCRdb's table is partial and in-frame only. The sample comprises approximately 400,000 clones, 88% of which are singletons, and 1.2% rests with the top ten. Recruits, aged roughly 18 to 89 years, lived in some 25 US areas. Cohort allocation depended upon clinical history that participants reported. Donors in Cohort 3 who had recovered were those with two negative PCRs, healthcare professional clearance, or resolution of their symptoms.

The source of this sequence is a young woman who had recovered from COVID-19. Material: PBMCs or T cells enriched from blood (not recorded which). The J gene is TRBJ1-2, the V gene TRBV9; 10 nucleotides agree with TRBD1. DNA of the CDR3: TGTGCCAGCAGCGTAGACCTCGGGACAGGGGTAGGCTACACCTTC. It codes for CASSVDLGTGVGYTF.